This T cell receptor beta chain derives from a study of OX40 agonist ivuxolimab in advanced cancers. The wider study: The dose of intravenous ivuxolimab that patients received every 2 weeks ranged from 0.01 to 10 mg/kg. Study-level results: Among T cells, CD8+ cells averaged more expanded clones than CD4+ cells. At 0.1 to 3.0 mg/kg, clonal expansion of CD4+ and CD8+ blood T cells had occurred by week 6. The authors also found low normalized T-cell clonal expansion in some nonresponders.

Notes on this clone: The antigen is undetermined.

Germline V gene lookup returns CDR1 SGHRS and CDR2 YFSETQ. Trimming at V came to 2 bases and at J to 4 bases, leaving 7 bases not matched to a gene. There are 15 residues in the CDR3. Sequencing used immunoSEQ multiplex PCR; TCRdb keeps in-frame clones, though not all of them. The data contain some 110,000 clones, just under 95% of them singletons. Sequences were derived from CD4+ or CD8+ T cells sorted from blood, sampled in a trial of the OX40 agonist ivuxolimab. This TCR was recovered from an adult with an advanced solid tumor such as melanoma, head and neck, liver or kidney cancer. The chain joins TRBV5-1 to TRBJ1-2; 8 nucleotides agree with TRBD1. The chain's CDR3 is CASSFDTGTGYGYTF. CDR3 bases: TGCGCCAGCAGCTTTGATACCGGGACAGGCTATGGCTACACCTTC.